A single TCR beta chain is shown here with its context. What it recognizes is unknown. Primers included in the PCR were 60 Vbeta and 13 Jbeta primers. Some clones are missing from TCRdb's copy, which holds only in-frame ones; the method was immunoSEQ multiplex PCR. The sample holds roughly 93,000 clones, around 77% seen once. The data originate from a study of cytomegalovirus exposure and HLA in healthy donors. At the level of the study: Among the roughly 370 genotyped donors, 65% to 85% were placed in the Caucasian-associated ancestry cluster.

Study-level points and caveats: As a later analysis revealed, most CMV-associated TCR beta chains appeared HLA-restricted.

The germline gives CDR1 SGHVS, CDR2 FQNEAQ. This CDR3 is built from 15 residues. V gave up 8 bases and J gave up 10 bases; unmatched junction bases: 14. This receptor was identified in a young man in good health and CMV-seronegative. Sequencing was carried out using PBMCs. The rearrangement links TRBV7-8 to TRBJ1-6; 7 nucleotides line up with TRBD1. The CDR3 DNA follows: TGTGCCAGCCAGGTTGGGCCAGGGGGTCGATCACCCCTCCACTTT. Protein product: CASQVGPGGRSPLHF.